This T cell receptor beta chain was retrieved from a study of sequential checkpoint blockade in melanoma. The trim removed 5 bases at V and 6 bases at J, leaving 7 bases unmatched. This CDR3 spans 14 amino acids. In germline, CDR1 is SNHLY, CDR2 FYNNEI. Method: immunoSEQ multiplex PCR; TCRdb's copy keeps in-frame clones and lacks some. The repertoire holds 10,000 or so clones, with about 80% as singletons. Treatment meaning: randomized to nivolumab then ipilimumab (arm A) or the reverse (arm B). The receptor comes from a human donor with melanoma. Sequences were derived from CD8+ T cells sorted from blood (inferred from file names), sampled from a patient given nivolumab and ipilimumab in sequence. The chain couples TRBV2 to TRBJ2-1; 7 positions agree with TRBD1. CDR3 coding DNA: TGTGCCAGCAGTTCCCGGGCAGGGGGCAATGAGCAGTTCTTC. It yields the protein CASSSRAGGNEQFF.